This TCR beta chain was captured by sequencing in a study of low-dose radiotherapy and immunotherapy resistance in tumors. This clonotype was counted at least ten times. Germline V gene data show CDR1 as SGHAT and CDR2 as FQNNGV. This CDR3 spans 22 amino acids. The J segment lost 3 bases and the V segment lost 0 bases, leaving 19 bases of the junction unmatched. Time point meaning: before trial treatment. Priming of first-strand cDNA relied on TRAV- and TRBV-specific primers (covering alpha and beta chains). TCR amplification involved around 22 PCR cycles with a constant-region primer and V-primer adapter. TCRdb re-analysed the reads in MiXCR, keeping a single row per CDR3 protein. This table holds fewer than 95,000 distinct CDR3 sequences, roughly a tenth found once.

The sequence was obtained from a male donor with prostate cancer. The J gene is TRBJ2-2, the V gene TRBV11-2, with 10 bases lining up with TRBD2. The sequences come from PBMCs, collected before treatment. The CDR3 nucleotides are TGTGCCAGCAGCTTAGATTGGGCGGTCGAAGGAACTAGCGGGGAAGACACCGGGGAGCTGTTTTTT. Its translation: CASSLDWAVEGTSGEDTGELFF.